The 5 T cell receptor beta chains below come from one sample, sequenced in a study of T cells in pancreatic ductal adenocarcinoma. No neoadjuvant therapy was given to the selected pancreatic ductal adenocarcinoma patients before their surgery. Data came from immunoSEQ multiplex PCR; TCRdb stores just in-frame clones and leaves some out. This sample has over 90,000 clones, with about 95% found just once. The sequencing input was PBMCs. The receptors derive from a human donor with pancreatic ductal adenocarcinoma.

V is TRBV6-4 and J is TRBJ2-1; D possibly corresponds to TRBD2 (5 bases). The CDR3 runs to 13 residues. The V gene lost 5 bases and the J gene lost 7 bases, with 12 bases spanning the gap. CDR1 and CDR2 from the germline V gene are MRHNA and SNTAGT. The chain's CDR3 is CASSSVGENEQFF. In DNA form, the CDR3 reads TGTGCCAGCAGTTCCGTTGGGGAGAATGAGCAGTTCTTC.

The chain carries TRBV29-1 and TRBJ2-1; 7 bases are a match to TRBD1. This CDR3 has 16 residues. V lost 5 bases and J lost 3; bases outside the gene matches: 13. Germline values: CDR1 SQVTM, CDR2 ANQGSEA. CDR3 residues: CSVRITQGDRYNEQFF. Here the CDR3 DNA reads TGCAGCGTTAGAATTACTCAGGGGGATCGCTACAATGAGCAGTTCTTC.

This rearrangement joins TRBV4-3 to TRBJ2-1, with TRBD2 matching over 10 bases. Germline CDR1 reads LGHNA; CDR2 reads YSLEER. This CDR3 region has 16 residues. Trimming at V came to 3 bases and at J to 7 bases, leaving 9 bases not matched to a gene. The CDR3 loop is CASSQLAGDSTNEQFF. For the CDR3, the DNA is TGCGCCAGCAGCCAGCTAGCGGGAGACTCGACTAATGAGCAGTTCTTC.

The V gene is TRBV6-5, the J gene TRBJ1-1; D might be TRBD1 (5 bases). V was cut by 2 bases and J by 4 bases, with 8 bases left in between. The germline gives CDR1 MNHEY, CDR2 SVGAGI. The CDR3 sequence is 13 residues long. CDR3 coding DNA: TGTGCCAGCAGTTACGGGGGGACCACTGAAGCTTTCTTT. Encoded protein: CASSYGGTTEAFF.

In DNA, the CDR3 is TGTGCCAGCAGCTTATACGAGGGGGACAGGGCGTCCTACGAGCAGTACTTC. Encoded protein: CASSLYEGDRASYEQYF. The chain recombines TRBV7-8 with TRBJ2-7; 9 bases fit TRBD1. Germline CDR1 is SGHVS and CDR2 is FQNEAQ. This CDR3 region has 17 residues. V lost 2 bases, J lost 1 base, and 9 bases stayed unmatched.